These 20 T cell receptor beta chains were all obtained from the same sample, sequenced in a study of T cell responses to AZD1222 COVID-19 vaccine. Data came from immunoSEQ multiplex PCR; TCRdb stores just in-frame clones and leaves some out. This sample yields approximately 140,000 clones, of which approximately 92% are seen a single time; 2.5% to 3.5% belongs to the top ten. The sequenced sample was peripheral blood, obtained 28 days after the second AZD1222 dose. These receptors originate from an adult who received the AZD1222 COVID-19 vaccine.

This clone has a single count. V gene TRBV21-1 combines with J gene TRBJ2-7; the D call TRBD1 from the table was never checked on the DNA. TRBV21-1 is a pseudogene locus. This CDR3 has 16 amino acids. The chain's CDR3 is CASSKVGNRGPYEQYF. The CDR3 region has the DNA TGTGCCAGCAGCAAAGTTGGTAACAGGGGACCCTACGAGCAGTACTTC.

The chain recombines TRBV20-1 with TRBJ1-2; the D gene is possibly TRBD1 (5 bases). V lost 3 bases to trimming and J lost 3 bases, with 14 bases between them. The CDR3 spans 14 residues. Germline V CDR1 and CDR2: DFQATT, SNEGSKA (reference sequence). This CDR3 is CSASAVEGDYGYTF. The DNA for the CDR3 is TGCAGTGCTAGTGCCGTTGAAGGGGACTATGGCTACACCTTC.

CDR3: CASSPLPVVVQLRNQPQHF. The CDR3 DNA reads TGTGCCAGCAGTCCCCTCCCGGTTGTCGTACAGCTTCGCAATCAGCCCCAGCATTTT. This chain uses TRBV27 with TRBJ1-5, with no clear D. Trimming left V 5 bases short and J 2 bases short, with 25 bases between. Germline assignment: CDR1 MNHEY and CDR2 SMNVEV (reference sequence). The CDR3 runs 19 residues.

CDR3 region: CASSELASGTDTQYF. The CDR3 coding sequence is TGCGCCAGCAGTGAGTTGGCTAGTGGCACAGATACGCAGTATTTT. This chain links TRBV10-1 with TRBJ2-3; unclear D gene. The CDR3 extends over 15 amino acids. Per germline, CDR1 WNHNN and CDR2 SYGVQD (reference sequence). Trimming took 1 base from V and 1 from J, leaving 9 bases between them.

The rearrangement uses TRBV5-8 and TRBJ2-5; tentative D call: TRBD1 (6 bases). CDR1 and CDR2 (germline): SGHTS, YDEGEE. This CDR3 has 15 residues. The V end lost 0 bases, the J end lost 5 bases, and 14 bases lay between the germline ends. Written as DNA, the CDR3 is TGTGCCAGCAGCTTGGGACAGGCCAGGGGTGAGACCCAGTACTTC. It specifies CASSLGQARGETQYF.

This chain uses TRBV9 with TRBJ1-5, with 12 positions matching TRBD1. V lost 3 bases, J lost 2 bases, and 6 bases stayed unmatched. The CDR3 is 17 residues long. In germline, CDR1 is SGDLS, CDR2 YYNGEE. The DNA of the CDR3 is TGTGCCAGCAGCGCCGGGACAGGGGGCAGTGGCAATCAGCCCCAGCATTTT. Residues: CASSAGTGGSGNQPQHF.

As for this clone: One end of the junction is discordant with germline, which a read error may explain. V is TRBV5-6 and J is TRBJ2-6; 12 nucleotides agree with TRBD2. Germline V CDR1 and CDR2: SGHDT, YYEEEE. The CDR3 runs to 17 residues. The DNA for the CDR3 is TGTGCCAGCAGCTCACTAGCGGGAGGCTCTGCGGCCAACGTCCTGACTTTC. This encodes CASSSLAGGSAANVLTF.

This chain joins TRBV4-1 and TRBJ2-7; 9 nucleotides align to TRBD1. This CDR3 has 18 amino acids. Germline CDR1 and CDR2: MGHRA and YSYEKL. After removal of 0 bases from V and 6 bases from J, the junction contained 15 bases not matched to a gene. The CDR3 nucleotides read TGCGCCAGCAGCCAAGATCGGGACTCCGGGACAGGGACGGGCGAGCAGTACTTC. It codes for CASSQDRDSGTGTGEQYF.

The sample holds a few counts of this clone. The J gene is TRBJ2-1, the V gene TRBV4-1; 12 bases fit TRBD2. Trimming cost V 6 bases and J 6 bases; bases outside gene matches: 6. The CDR3 covers 15 residues. CDR1 is MGHRA, CDR2 YSYEKL, per germline. CDR3 amino acids: CASRSGLAGSNEQFF. In DNA form, the CDR3 reads TGCGCCAGCAGATCGGGACTAGCGGGCAGCAATGAGCAGTTCTTC.

The genes are TRBV15 and TRBJ2-7, with 9 bases aligning to TRBD1. V gave up 0 bases and J gave up 5 bases; unmatched junction bases: 5. CDR1 LNHNV and CDR2 YYDKDF come from the germline V gene (reference sequence). This CDR3 spans 15 amino acids. As DNA, the CDR3 is TGTGCCACCAGCAGAGATTTGGGACAGGGCCACGAGCAGTACTTC. Protein product: CATSRDLGQGHEQYF.

V gene TRBV2 combines with J gene TRBJ2-5; possible D gene TRBD1, 6 bases. This CDR3 is 17 amino acids long. V was cut by 0 bases and J by 2 bases, with 16 bases left in between. Germline assignment: CDR1 SNHLY and CDR2 FYNNEI. Here the CDR3 reads CASSEAGLYRVQETQYF. The CDR3 DNA is TGTGCCAGCAGTGAAGCGGGGTTGTACAGGGTACAAGAGACCCAGTACTTC. The whole variable domain, remainder taken from reference TRBV2 and TRBJ2-5, is EPEVTQTPSHQVTQMGQEVILRCVPISNHLYFYWYRQILGQKVEFLVSFYNNEISEKSEIFDDQFSVERPDGSNFTLKIRSTKLEDSAMYFCASSEAGLYRVQETQYFGPGTRLLVL.

V is TRBV30 and J is TRBJ1-2, with D possibly matching TRBD1 (5 bases). V lost 4 bases and J 6 bases, leaving 21 bases between the germline ends. Germline CDR1 and CDR2: GTSNPN and SVGIG (reference sequence). This CDR3 comprises 15 residues. This chain's CDR3 is CAWTPNWGGSDGYTF. The CDR3 bases are TGTGCCTGGACTCCCAACTGGGGCGGGAGCGATGGCTACACCTTC.

The CDR3: CASSDPRQAPTDTQYF. CDR3 nucleotides: TGTGCCAGCAGTGACCCCCGACAGGCTCCCACAGATACGCAGTATTTT. The genes are TRBV25-1 and TRBJ2-3; TRBD1 might be the D (6 bases). The CDR3 loop spans 16 amino acids. Germline V lookup: CDR1 MGHDK, CDR2 SYGVNS. V was cut by 3 bases and J by 2 bases, with 15 bases left in between.

This chain joins TRBV12-3 or TRBV12-4 and TRBJ1-3; D is uncertain. CDR3 size: 11 residues. Trimming pared 1 base from V and 5 bases from J, leaving 0 bases between. CDR3 sequence: CASSLGNTIYF. DNA for the CDR3: TGTGCCAGCAGTTTAGGAAACACCATATATTTT.

This clone was seen only once. V usage is TRBV10-1 and J usage is TRBJ2-7; TRBD1 agrees at 7 bases. CDR1 and CDR2 from the germline V gene are WNHNN and SYGVQD (reference sequence). This CDR3 contains 14 residues. The ends lost 2 bases at V and 2 bases at J; junction bases unmatched: 3. CDR3 nucleotides: TGCGCCAGCAGTGAGGGGCAGGGGGCCTACGAGCAGTACTTC. Encoded protein: CASSEGQGAYEQYF.

The chain links TRBV25-1 to TRBJ2-3; no clear D. The CDR3 sequence is 13 residues long. Trimming pared 7 bases from V and 6 bases from J, leaving 14 bases between. In germline, CDR1 is MGHDK, CDR2 SYGVNS. This CDR3 reads CASNHRLRDTQYF. CDR3 DNA sequence: TGTGCCAGCAATCATCGGTTGCGGGATACGCAGTATTTT.

V gene TRBV7-6 combines with J gene TRBJ2-7; 12 bases match TRBD2. CDR1 SGHVS and CDR2 FNYEAQ come from the germline V gene. This CDR3 has 18 amino acids. With 1 base clipped from V and 6 bases from J, the junction kept 13 bases outside the gene matches. CDR3 protein: CASSLVYAPTSGRGEQYF. The CDR3 DNA reads as TGTGCCAGCAGCTTAGTCTATGCACCGACTAGCGGGAGAGGCGAGCAGTACTTC.

The rearrangement uses TRBV5-1 and TRBJ2-2; no reliable D call. CDR3 size: 16 residues. CDR1 and CDR2 from the germline V gene are SGHRS and YFSETQ. Trimming removed 1 base at V and 0 bases at J, with 10 bases between. CDR3 amino acids: CASSLTLPTNTGELFF. The CDR3 DNA follows: TGCGCCAGCAGCTTGACACTACCAACGAACACCGGGGAGCTGTTTTTT.

This clone was detected a few times. The chain is built from TRBV6-5 and TRBJ2-7, with a tentative D call TRBD1 (6 bases). Per the germline V gene, CDR1 is MNHEY and CDR2 is SVGAGI. The ends were cut back, 5 bases at V and 2 bases at J, with 13 bases in the middle. The CDR3 contains 14 residues. As DNA, the CDR3 is TGTGCCAGCAGTCAAACAGGGAGCCCCTACGAGCAGTACTTC. As protein: CASSQTGSPYEQYF.

J is TRBJ1-1 and V is TRBV6-6; D not resolved. The CDR3 runs 12 residues. Trimming took off 2 bases at V and 4 bases at J, with 5 bases between the two ends. Per the germline V gene, CDR1 is MNHNY and CDR2 is SVGAGI (reference sequence). CDR3 amino acids: CASSYRSTEAFF. CDR3 coding DNA: TGTGCCAGCAGTTACCGAAGCACTGAAGCTTTCTTT.